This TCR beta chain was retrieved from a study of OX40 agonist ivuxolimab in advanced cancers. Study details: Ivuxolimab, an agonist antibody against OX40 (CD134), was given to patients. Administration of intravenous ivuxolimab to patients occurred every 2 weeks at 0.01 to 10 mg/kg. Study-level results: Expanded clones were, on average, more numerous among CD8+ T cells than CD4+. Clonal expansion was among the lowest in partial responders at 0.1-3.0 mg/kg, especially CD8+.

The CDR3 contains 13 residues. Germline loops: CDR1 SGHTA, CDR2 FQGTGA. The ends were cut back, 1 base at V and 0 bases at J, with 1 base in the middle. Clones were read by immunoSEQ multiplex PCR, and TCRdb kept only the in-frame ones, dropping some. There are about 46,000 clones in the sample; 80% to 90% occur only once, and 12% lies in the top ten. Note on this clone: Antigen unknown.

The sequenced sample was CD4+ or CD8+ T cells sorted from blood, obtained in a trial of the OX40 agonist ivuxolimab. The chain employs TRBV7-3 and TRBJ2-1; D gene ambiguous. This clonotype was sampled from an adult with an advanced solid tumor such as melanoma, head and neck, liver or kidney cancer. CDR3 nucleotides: TGTGCCAGCAGCTTAATCTCCTACAATGAGCAGTTCTTC. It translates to CASSLISYNEQFF.